This TCR beta chain was identified during a study of a mutant IDH1 vaccine in newly diagnosed glioma. Study-wide findings and caveats: Vaccine-induced immune responses occurred in more than 80% of patients.

Time point denoted: week 5, during vaccination. The vaccine gave 300 ug of a 20-mer mutant IDH1 peptide subcutaneously per dose. The CDR3 is made up of 17 amino acids. From germline, CDR1 is MNHEY and CDR2 SMNVEV (reference sequence). V lost 1 base to trimming and J lost 0 bases, with 13 bases between them. Clones were read by immunoSEQ multiplex PCR, and TCRdb kept only the in-frame ones, dropping some. The sample lists 50,000 to 60,000 clones, roughly 78% seen once, with 5.2% in the top ten. This clone came up a few times. Its specificity is not known. This specimen consisted of PBMCs, obtained from a glioma patient whose treatment included an IDH1 peptide vaccine. This chain links TRBV27 with TRBJ1-3; D call uncertain. The source is a man aged 50-60 years with glioma. In DNA, the CDR3 is TGTGCCAGCAGTTTATTCCCCCCTACAGTCTCTGGAAACACCATATATTTT. It encodes CASSLFPPTVSGNTIYF.